This passage covers 26 T cell receptor beta chains from one sample sequenced in a study of blood T cell repertoires in COVID-19. Some clones are missing from TCRdb's copy, which holds only in-frame ones; the method was immunoSEQ multiplex PCR. The data hold about 400,000 clones, with under 90% observed a single time. Sequenced input: PBMCs or T cells enriched from blood (not recorded which). The receptors stem from a woman in her 30s who had recovered from COVID-19.

This chain connects TRBV7-9 to TRBJ1-1; D gene unclear. Per the germline V gene, CDR1 is SEHNR and CDR2 is FQNEAQ (reference sequence). V was shortened by 6 bases and J by 0 bases, with 8 bases between the two germline ends. This CDR3 is 13 amino acids long. This chain's CDR3 is CASSPTLNTEAFF. CDR3 nucleotides: TGTGCCAGCAGTCCGACACTGAACACTGAAGCTTTCTTT.

V is TRBV5-1 and J is TRBJ1-6, with 8 bases matching TRBD1. Losses at the gene ends were 1 base for V and 6 bases for J; bases not matched to a gene: 6. Germline V gene lookup returns CDR1 SGHRS and CDR2 YFSETQ. The CDR3 runs 16 residues. As DNA, the CDR3 is TGCGCCAGCAGCTTGAACGCGGGACAGGCTAATTCACCCCTCCACTTT. The encoded protein is CASSLNAGQANSPLHF.

The genes are TRBV30 and TRBJ1-2; 7 bases align to TRBD1. Trimming cost V 0 bases and J 7 bases; bases outside gene matches: 14. Looked up from germline, CDR1 is GTSNPN and CDR2 is SVGIG (reference sequence). This CDR3 contains 16 residues. CDR3 DNA: TGTGCCTGGAGTGTCAGATCGGACAGGCCCCTCTCTGGCTACACCTTC. This gives the protein CAWSVRSDRPLSGYTF.

The gene calls are TRBV28 and TRBJ2-7; weak D call: TRBD1 (5 bases). Germline-derived CDR1 and CDR2 are MDHEN and SYDVKM. This CDR3 spans 14 amino acids. V dropped 2 bases and J dropped 3 bases, with 11 bases sitting between them. The CDR3 sequence is CASSLEQGFYEQYF. DNA for the CDR3: TGTGCCAGCAGTTTAGAGCAGGGTTTCTACGAGCAGTACTTC.

The chain is built from TRBV18 and TRBJ1-5; TRBD1 might be the D (5 bases). CDR1 is KGHSH and CDR2 is LQKENI in the germline V gene. The CDR3 consists of 15 residues. V shed 6 bases and J shed 5 bases, with 17 bases lying between them. The CDR3 nucleotides are TGTGCCAGCTCTCACACTAGGGGAGGGGATCAGCCCCAGCATTTT. Amino acid sequence: CASSHTRGGDQPQHF.

The rearrangement uses TRBV14 and TRBJ1-2; 9 nucleotides align to TRBD1. The germline V gene has CDR1 SGHDN and CDR2 FVKESK. This CDR3 contains 15 residues. The junction had 7 bases not matched to a gene; V was cut back by 1 base and J by 7 bases. DNA for the CDR3: TGTGCCAGCAGCCAAGCGACCACAGGGGGCGGTGGCTACACCTTC. The encoded protein is CASSQATTGGGGYTF.

This clone was seen a single time. The chain is built from TRBV19 and TRBJ1-4; D possibly corresponds to TRBD1 (5 bases). CDR1 and CDR2 from the germline V gene are LNHDA and SQIVND (reference sequence). With 6 bases removed from V and 10 bases from J, the gap between germline ends came to 12 bases. This CDR3 comprises 12 residues. The chain's CDR3 is CASRSWQGKLFF. CDR3 coding DNA: TGTGCCAGTAGATCGTGGCAGGGAAAACTGTTTTTT.

This chain connects TRBV7-9 to TRBJ1-1, with TRBD1 matching 7 bases. J gave up 7 bases and V 4 bases, and 15 bases lay outside the gene matches. The CDR3 spans 16 residues. The germline V gene has CDR1 SEHNR and CDR2 FQNEAQ (reference sequence). CDR3 loop: CASSSRQGSMRGEAFF. In nucleotides, the CDR3 is TGTGCCAGCAGCTCCAGACAGGGATCCATGAGGGGTGAAGCTTTCTTT.

The CDR3 reads CSVAVGGSPNSEQYF. Written as DNA, the CDR3 is TGCAGCGTTGCTGTTGGGGGCTCGCCAAATTCCGAGCAGTACTTC. V and J are TRBV29-1 and TRBJ2-7, with D tentatively TRBD1 (6 bases). CDR1 and CDR2 (germline): SQVTM, ANQGSEA. Trimming took off 4 bases at V and 6 bases at J, with 22 bases between the two ends. The CDR3 length is 15 residues.

This clone was detected once. The rearrangement links TRBV19 to TRBJ1-1; 7 bases map to TRBD1. Germline-derived CDR1 and CDR2 are LNHDA and SQIVND (reference sequence). The CDR3 is 13 residues long. The V gene end was trimmed by 7 bases and the J gene end by 4 bases; junction bases not matched to a gene: 6. The CDR3 sequence: CASTDRPATEAFF. The CDR3 DNA follows: TGTGCCAGTACGGACAGGCCGGCCACTGAAGCTTTCTTT. Drawing the rest from reference TRBV19 and TRBJ1-1, the complete variable domain is DGGITQSPKYLFRKEGQNVTLSCEQNLNHDAMYWYRQDPGQGLRLIYYSQIVNDFQKGDIAEGYSVSREKKESFPLTVTSAQKNPTAFYLCASTDRPATEAFFGQGTRLTVV.

This clone was counted a single time. The CDR3 loop is CASSYSGGPVNTEAFF. The CDR3, as DNA: TGTGCCAGCAGTTACTCTGGCGGGCCGGTGAACACTGAAGCTTTCTTT. This rearrangement joins TRBV6-5 to TRBJ1-1; no reliable D call. Trimming pared 0 bases from V and 0 bases from J, leaving 11 bases between. CDR1 is MNHEY, CDR2 SVGAGI, per germline. The length of the CDR3 is 16 residues.

This clone was observed at least ten times. This sequence joins TRBV5-4 and TRBJ2-5, with a possible D match to TRBD2 (7 bases). The germline V and J ends were trimmed by 10 bases and 5 bases, with 21 bases remaining between them. The CDR3 spans 14 residues. Germline V CDR1 and CDR2: SGHNT, YYREEE (reference sequence). Here the CDR3 DNA reads TGTGCCTGGGAGGGCGGGGGCGCACAGGAGACCCAGTACTTC. Protein: CAWEGGGAQETQYF.

This sequence joins TRBV30 and TRBJ2-2; D may be TRBD1 (5 bases). This CDR3 region has 12 residues. The germline V and J ends were trimmed by 2 bases and 5 bases, with 6 bases remaining between them. Germline V CDR1 and CDR2: GTSNPN, SVGIG (reference sequence). The CDR3 sequence is CAWSQGTGELFF. CDR3 nucleotide sequence: TGTGCCTGGAGTCAGGGAACCGGGGAGCTGTTTTTT.

The chain combines TRBV2 with TRBJ2-7, with D unclear. Trimming shortened V by 2 bases and J by 0 bases, and 5 bases separated the two germline ends. This CDR3 comprises 13 residues. Germline CDR1 is SNHLY and CDR2 is FYNNEI. CDR3 sequence (DNA): TGTGCCAGCAGTGAAACCGGCTCCTACGAGCAGTACTTC. Translation: CASSETGSYEQYF.

J is TRBJ1-5 and V is TRBV18; TRBD1 might be the D (5 bases). V shed 2 bases and J shed 0 bases, with 17 bases lying between them. The CDR3 runs 18 residues. Germline loops: CDR1 KGHSH, CDR2 LQKENI. The CDR3 is CASSPFHRYSYSNQPQHF. As DNA, the CDR3 is TGTGCCAGCTCACCATTTCACAGGTACTCCTATAGCAATCAGCCCCAGCATTTT. Complete variable domain (other parts from reference TRBV18 and TRBJ1-5): NAGVMQNPRHLVRRRGQEARLRCSPMKGHSHVYWYRQLPEEGLKFMVYLQKENIIDESGMPKERFSAEFPKEGPSILRIQQVVRGDSAAYFCASSPFHRYSYSNQPQHFGDGTRLSIL.

The rearrangement uses TRBV30 and TRBJ2-7; tentative D call: TRBD2 (7 bases). Trimming removed 5 bases from V and 3 bases from J, with 14 bases in between. The CDR3 has 13 amino acids. Germline-derived CDR1 and CDR2 are GTSNPN and SVGIG (reference sequence). DNA for the CDR3: TGTGCCTGGCAGAAGGGGGACTACTACGAGCAGTACTTC. Translated: CAWQKGDYYEQYF.

The chain uses TRBV27 and TRBJ2-7; 7 nucleotides line up with TRBD2. CDR3 length: 17 residues. V shed 2 bases and J 5 bases; nucleotides not matched to a gene: 15. Germline V gene lookup returns CDR1 MNHEY and CDR2 SMNVEV (reference sequence). In nucleotides, the CDR3 is TGTGCCAGCAGTTTAGGTGTTTGGAGGGAGGGCTTCAACGAGCAGTACTTC. Its translation: CASSLGVWREGFNEQYF.

V usage is TRBV5-1 and J usage is TRBJ2-5; 9 bases are a match to TRBD2. Trimming took 4 bases from V and 4 from J; bases not matched to a gene: 11. The V gene's germline CDR1 is SGHRS and CDR2 YFSETQ. This CDR3 has 16 amino acids. The chain's CDR3 is CASSIGTSRGGETQYF. The CDR3 DNA is TGCGCCAGCAGCATCGGGACTAGCCGCGGCGGAGAGACCCAGTACTTC.

The J gene is TRBJ2-7, the V gene TRBV6-1; D is uncertain. V was cut by 1 base and J by 3 bases, with 13 bases left in between. Germline-derived CDR1 and CDR2 are MNHNS and SASEGT. The CDR3 consists of 15 residues. The CDR3 coding sequence is TGTGCCAGCAGTGAAGTTGTTGACACAGTCTACGAGCAGTACTTC. Translated: CASSEVVDTVYEQYF.

Regarding this clone: This same CDR3 is encoded by further DNA sequences in the sample. The chain combines TRBV3-1 (or the pseudogene TRBV3-2) with TRBJ2-2; perhaps TRBD2 as D (5 bases). Germline loops: CDR1 LGHDT, CDR2 YNNKEL (reference sequence). This CDR3 has 14 residues. Trimming took 0 bases from V and 8 from J, leaving 10 bases between them. The CDR3 coding sequence is TGTGCCAGCAGCCAAGAGCTCTCGGGGGGGGAGCTGTTTTTT. Its protein is CASSQELSGGELFF.

The rearrangement uses TRBV21-1 and TRBJ1-5. TRBV21-1 has pseudogene status. This CDR3 is 15 amino acids long. In DNA, the CDR3 is TGTGCCAGCAGCAAATTTCTGAGGGATTGGCAGCCCCAGCATTTT. Translating gives CASSKFLRDWQPQHF.

The gene calls are TRBV5-1 and TRBJ2-3; D is perhaps TRBD2 (5 bases). This CDR3 is built from 15 residues. Looked up from germline, CDR1 is SGHRS and CDR2 is YFSETQ. V was cut by 7 bases and J by 4 bases, with 19 bases left in between. DNA for the CDR3: TGCGCCAGCCGACCATACAATCGGGATGCAGATACGCAGTATTTT. The encoded protein is CASRPYNRDADTQYF.

The V call is TRBV6-5, the J call TRBJ2-7; TRBD2 agrees at 12 bases. CDR1 is MNHEY, CDR2 SVGAGI, per germline. The V and J ends lost 2 bases and 6 bases, in that order; junction bases with no gene match: 5. CDR3 length: 15 amino acids. The CDR3 nucleotides are TGTGCCAGCAGTTACAAACTAGCGGGAGGCGGCGAGCAGTACTTC. Translating it yields CASSYKLAGGGEQYF.

This chain links TRBV9 with TRBJ1-3; TRBD1 matches 9 bases. Looked up from germline, CDR1 is SGDLS and CDR2 is YYNGEE. The CDR3 is 16 residues long. Trimming took 0 bases from V and 8 from J; bases not matched to a gene: 9. The CDR3 region is CASSVDGGQGGYTIYF. The CDR3, as DNA: TGTGCCAGCAGCGTAGACGGGGGACAGGGAGGATACACCATATATTTT.

For the CDR3, the DNA is TGTGCCATCAAGACAGGGTCAGGCGAGCAGTACTTC. It is translated as CAIKTGSGEQYF. This chain uses TRBV10-3 with TRBJ2-7; 7 bases align to TRBD1. Trimming at V came to 7 bases and at J to 6 bases, leaving 6 bases not matched to a gene. The CDR3 contains 12 residues. Per the germline V gene, CDR1 is ENHRY and CDR2 is SYGVKD.

The chain recombines TRBV9 with TRBJ1-6; unclear D gene. The CDR3 has 15 amino acids. The V gene lost 0 bases and the J gene lost 6 bases, with 10 bases spanning the gap. From germline, CDR1 is SGDLS and CDR2 YYNGEE. DNA for the CDR3: TGTGCCAGCAGCGTAGATCCTGGGAGTAATTCACCCCTCCACTTT. Translating it yields CASSVDPGSNSPLHF.